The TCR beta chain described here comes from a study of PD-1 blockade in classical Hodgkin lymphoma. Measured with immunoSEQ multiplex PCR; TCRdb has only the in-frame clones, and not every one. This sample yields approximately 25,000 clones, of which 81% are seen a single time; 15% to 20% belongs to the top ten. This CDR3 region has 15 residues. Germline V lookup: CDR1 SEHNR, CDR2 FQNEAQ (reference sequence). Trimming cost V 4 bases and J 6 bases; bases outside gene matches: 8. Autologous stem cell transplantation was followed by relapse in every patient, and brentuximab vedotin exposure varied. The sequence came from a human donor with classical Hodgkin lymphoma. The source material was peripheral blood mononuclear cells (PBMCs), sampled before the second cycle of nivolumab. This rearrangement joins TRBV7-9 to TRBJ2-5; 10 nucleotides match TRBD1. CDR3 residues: CASSSYRDRGQTQYF. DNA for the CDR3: TGTGCCAGCAGCTCCTACCGGGACAGGGGACAGACCCAGTACTTC.